Presented here are 28 T cell receptor beta chains from one specimen sequenced in a study of shared clonotypes between healthy human individuals. Positive CCR7 selection of CD45RO-negative cells yielded the naive CD8 cells, and terminally differentiated effector memory CD45RA+ cells were excluded. Assay: immunoSEQ multiplex PCR; the TCRdb copy retains only in-frame clones and omits some. The sample lists more than 2 million clones, 85% to 95% occurring once. Sample: naive CD8+ T cells from PBMCs. Receptors were obtained from a man in his late teens or twenties in good health. Some clones in this sample may be carry-over from other donors' samples.

The V gene is TRBV7-6, the J gene TRBJ2-5, with D unclear. The CDR3 sequence is 14 residues long. V was trimmed by 5 bases and J by 1 base, leaving 11 bases between them. Germline assignment: CDR1 SGHVS and CDR2 FNYEAQ. The CDR3 sequence is CASSPGRRQETQYF. The DNA of the CDR3 is TGTGCCAGCAGCCCCGGACGCCGCCAAGAGACCCAGTACTTC.

The chain combines TRBV2 with TRBJ2-1, with D tentatively TRBD1 (6 bases). CDR3 length: 15 residues. Deletions cut 2 bases from V and 0 bases from J, with 8 bases between. Germline CDR1 is SNHLY and CDR2 is FYNNEI. The CDR3 DNA reads TGTGCCAGCAGTGAAAGGGGGAGCTCCTACAATGAGCAGTTCTTC. Translation gives CASSERGSSYNEQFF.

This sequence joins TRBV28 and TRBJ2-7; 15 bases agree with TRBD2. This CDR3 contains 17 residues. Trimming at V came to 4 bases and at J to 2 bases, leaving 6 bases not matched to a gene. The V gene's germline CDR1 is MDHEN and CDR2 SYDVKM. CDR3 nucleotide sequence: TGTGCCAGCAGTTCACACCGGACTAGCGGGAGGGCCTACGAGCAGTACTTC. Amino acid sequence: CASSSHRTSGRAYEQYF.

The chain uses TRBV27 and TRBJ2-1; tentatively, D is TRBD2 (6 bases). Trimming stripped 3 bases from V and 5 bases from J, with 11 bases between. Germline CDR1 is MNHEY and CDR2 is SMNVEV (reference sequence). This CDR3 contains 14 residues. This chain's CDR3 is CASSFGGGDNEQFF. As DNA, the CDR3 is TGTGCCAGCAGTTTCGGTGGAGGGGACAATGAGCAGTTCTTC.

This clone was detected only once. The V call is TRBV4-1, the J call TRBJ1-3; perhaps TRBD1 as D (6 bases). Germline loops: CDR1 MGHRA, CDR2 YSYEKL. CDR3 size: 15 residues. The ends were cut back, 3 bases at V and 2 bases at J, with 11 bases in the middle. The DNA for the CDR3 is TGCGCCAGCAGCCAGATAGGGGGAGCTGGAAACACCATATATTTT. Translation gives CASSQIGGAGNTIYF.

This clone was counted between two and nine times. The CDR3 is CSGDRAGEQYF. In DNA, the CDR3 is TGCAGCGGGGACAGGGCGGGCGAGCAGTACTTC. The rearrangement links TRBV29-1 to TRBJ2-7, with 9 bases identical to TRBD1. J gave up 6 bases and V 7 bases, and 4 bases lay outside the gene matches. Per germline, CDR1 SQVTM and CDR2 ANQGSEA. The CDR3 has 11 residues.

The chain's CDR3 is CASSATGINYGYTF. CDR3 in DNA: TGTGCCAGCAGCGCCACAGGGATTAACTATGGCTACACCTTC. V usage is TRBV7-2 and J usage is TRBJ1-2; D might be TRBD1 (6 bases). The germline V gene has CDR1 SGHTA and CDR2 FQGNSA. CDR3 size: 14 residues. The germline V and J ends were trimmed by 5 bases and 1 base, with 11 bases remaining between them.

V and J are TRBV5-1 and TRBJ1-6; tentative D call: TRBD1 (6 bases). Between the trimmed V and J ends, which lost 0 bases and 6 bases, there was a span of 16 bases. Germline CDR1 SGHRS, CDR2 YFSETQ. This CDR3 has 17 amino acids. This CDR3 is CASSLAGGLQPNSPLHF. CDR3 in DNA: TGCGCCAGCAGCTTGGCCGGGGGGCTCCAACCTAATTCACCCCTCCACTTT. Using reference TRBV5-1 and TRBJ1-6 for the parts outside the CDR3, the full variable domain is KAGVTQTPRYLIKTRGQQVTLSCSPISGHRSVSWYQQTPGQGLQFLFEYFSETQRNKGNFPGRFSGRQFSNSRSEMNVSTLELGDSALYLCASSLAGGLQPNSPLHFGNGTRLTVT.

This rearrangement joins TRBV28 to TRBJ2-7; possible D gene TRBD1, 6 bases. Germline-derived CDR1 and CDR2 are MDHEN and SYDVKM. This CDR3 has 14 amino acids. V lost 5 bases and J lost 2, with 13 bases in between. DNA of the CDR3: TGTGCCAGCAGTGGGAGACAGGAGCCCTACGAGCAGTACTTC. The encoded protein is CASSGRQEPYEQYF.

The chain is built from TRBV30 and TRBJ2-3; perhaps TRBD1 as D (5 bases). This CDR3 has 13 residues. The ends were cut back, 2 bases at V and 4 bases at J, with 10 bases in the middle. Germline V lookup: CDR1 GTSNPN, CDR2 SVGIG (reference sequence). CDR3 bases: TGTGCCTGGAGTATCCTCAGGGCAGATACGCAGTATTTT. Its translation: CAWSILRADTQYF.

The chain links TRBV7-2 to TRBJ2-1; 12 positions agree with TRBD2. The CDR3 has 16 residues. Germline V gene lookup returns CDR1 SGHTA and CDR2 FQGNSA. The ends lost 6 bases at V and 3 bases at J; junction bases unmatched: 6. The CDR3 is CASSFGLAGYYNEQFF. For the CDR3, the DNA is TGTGCCAGCAGTTTCGGACTAGCGGGGTACTACAATGAGCAGTTCTTC.

The chain has TRBV4-1 and TRBJ1-1, with D uncertain. Germline-derived CDR1 and CDR2 are MGHRA and YSYEKL. This CDR3 is built from 19 residues. V was pared by 2 bases and J by 1 base, with 23 bases between. The CDR3 region has the DNA TGCGCCAGCAGCCAATCCCAAGTAGCGCTCGTAGGAGGGAACACTGAAGCTTTCTTT. It encodes CASSQSQVALVGGNTEAFF.

V is TRBV6-6 and J is TRBJ2-2; D possibly uses TRBD1 or TRBD2 (6 bases each). The CDR3 is 14 residues long. Germline CDR1 is MNHNY and CDR2 is SVGAGI (reference sequence). The V gene lost 5 bases and the J gene lost 4 bases, with 11 bases spanning the gap. The CDR3 DNA follows: TGTGCCAGCAGTGGCGGGACACGCACCGGGGAGCTGTTTTTT. Translating gives CASSGGTRTGELFF.

This CDR3 is CASSSLAGEGEQFF. As DNA, the CDR3 is TGTGCCAGCAGCTCTTTAGCGGGAGAAGGTGAGCAGTTCTTC. This chain joins TRBV7-9 and TRBJ2-1; TRBD2 matches at 9 bases. The CDR3 has 14 residues. Trimming at V came to 4 bases and at J to 9 bases, leaving 7 bases not matched to a gene. CDR1 SEHNR and CDR2 FQNEAQ come from the germline V gene (reference sequence).

The chain combines TRBV6-1 with TRBJ2-7, with 7 bases aligning to TRBD1. The J segment lost 2 bases and the V segment lost 3 bases, leaving 7 bases of the junction unmatched. The CDR3 spans 15 residues. The germline gives CDR1 MNHNS, CDR2 SASEGT. The CDR3 coding sequence is TGTGCCAGCAGTGATTGGCAGGGGGTTACCTACGAGCAGTACTTC. This codes for CASSDWQGVTYEQYF.

CDR3: CASSLGVDEKLFF. The CDR3 coding sequence is TGTGCCAGCAGCCTCGGGGTAGACGAAAAACTGTTTTTT. This chain uses TRBV7-9 with TRBJ1-4; no clear D gene. CDR3 length: 13 residues. Trimming left V 5 bases short and J 8 bases short, with 12 bases between. The germline CDR1 and CDR2 sequences are SEHNR and FQNEAQ (reference sequence). Supplemented by reference TRBV7-9 and TRBJ1-4, the full variable domain reads DTGVSQNPRHKITKRGQNVTFRCDPISEHNRLYWYRQTLGQGPEFLTYFQNEAQLEKSRLLSDRFSAERPKGSFSTLEIQRTEQGDSAMYLCASSLGVDEKLFFGSGTQLSVL.

This clone was seen just once. The V gene is TRBV5-5, the J gene TRBJ2-7; no reliable D call. Germline CDR1 is SGHKS and CDR2 is YYEKEE (reference sequence). The V end was cut by 4 bases, the J end by 2 bases, with 16 bases between. This CDR3 spans 15 amino acids. The CDR3 sequence is CASSLSADLTYEQYF. The DNA of the CDR3 is TGTGCCAGCAGCCTGTCGGCAGACCTAACCTACGAGCAGTACTTC.

This clone was seen only once. The chain is built from TRBV9 and TRBJ2-7; 12 bases agree with TRBD2. Germline-derived CDR1 and CDR2 are SGDLS and YYNGEE. V shed 4 bases, J shed 0 bases, and the junction held 8 bases outside the gene matches. The CDR3 runs 17 residues. Written as DNA, the CDR3 is TGTGCCAGCAGCCCTCCGTGGACTAGCGGGAACTCCTACGAGCAGTACTTC. It specifies CASSPPWTSGNSYEQYF.

On this clone: Other DNA sequences from this sample encode an identical CDR3 as well. The chain carries TRBV27 and TRBJ1-1; 8 bases fit TRBD1. Trimming cost V 2 bases and J 4 bases; bases outside gene matches: 3. The germline gives CDR1 MNHEY, CDR2 SMNVEV (reference sequence). CDR3 length: 14 residues. The CDR3 region is CASSLGQGRTEAFF. As DNA, the CDR3 is TGTGCCAGCAGTTTAGGACAGGGTCGCACTGAAGCTTTCTTT.

The chain couples TRBV6-4 to TRBJ1-1; D may be TRBD1 (5 bases). The CDR3 contains 15 residues. V was trimmed by 3 bases and J by 4 bases, leaving 15 bases between them. Germline V lookup: CDR1 MRHNA, CDR2 SNTAGT. CDR3 in amino acids: CASSESPGAFTEAFF. CDR3 bases: TGTGCCAGCAGTGAATCTCCCGGGGCCTTCACTGAAGCTTTCTTT.

Remarks on this clone: This same CDR3 is encoded by further DNA sequences in the sample. This chain connects TRBV19 to TRBJ1-1; D not resolved. The V end was cut by 3 bases, the J end by 1 base, with 6 bases between. The length of the CDR3 is 13 residues. Germline V gives CDR1 LNHDA, CDR2 SQIVND (reference sequence). DNA for the CDR3: TGTGCCAGTAGTATTGCAGCGAACACTGAAGCTTTCTTT. Amino acids: CASSIAANTEAFF.

V and J are TRBV27 and TRBJ2-4, with D possibly matching TRBD2 (5 bases). The CDR3 totals 18 residues. Trimming stripped 4 bases from V and 0 bases from J, with 19 bases between. CDR1 is MNHEY, CDR2 SMNVEV, per germline (reference sequence). The CDR3 DNA is TGTGCCAGCAGTTATCCGGGAATCCCGATTATAGCCAAAAACATTCAGTACTTC. Protein sequence: CASSYPGIPIIAKNIQYF.

The rearrangement joins TRBV6-1 to TRBJ2-7, with 10 bases fitting TRBD1. The germline gives CDR1 MNHNS, CDR2 SASEGT. The CDR3 has 16 residues. With 1 base clipped from V and 4 bases from J, the junction kept 7 bases outside the gene matches. The CDR3 is CASSEGYRTGGYEQYF. Here the CDR3 DNA reads TGTGCCAGCAGTGAAGGATATAGGACAGGGGGATACGAGCAGTACTTC.

This CDR3 is CASSLFGSQTNQPQHF. As DNA, the CDR3 is TGTGCCAGCAGTTTATTTGGTAGTCAGACCAATCAGCCCCAGCATTTT. The chain has TRBV27 and TRBJ1-5; D ambiguous. CDR1 and CDR2 (germline): MNHEY, SMNVEV (reference sequence). The V and J ends lost 1 base and 3 bases respectively, with 13 bases between them. The CDR3 is 16 amino acids.

This clone has only one observation. Other DNA sequences within the sample encode an identical CDR3. The rearrangement joins TRBV2 to TRBJ2-5; 7 bases are shared with TRBD1. With 8 bases clipped from V and 0 bases from J, the junction kept 3 bases outside the gene matches. This CDR3 has 13 residues. The germline V gene has CDR1 SNHLY and CDR2 FYNNEI. This CDR3 reads CASRDSNQETQYF. DNA for the CDR3: TGTGCCAGCCGGGACAGCAACCAAGAGACCCAGTACTTC.

For this clone: This sample also contains other DNA sequences that code for the same CDR3. The J gene is TRBJ1-1, the V gene TRBV25-1, with D uncertain. V lost 5 bases to trimming and J lost 4 bases, with 8 bases between them. This CDR3 is 12 amino acids long. Germline V gives CDR1 MGHDK, CDR2 SYGVNS. The CDR3 nucleotides are TGTGCCAGCAGTACGGGAGGCACTGAAGCTTTCTTT. Its translation: CASSTGGTEAFF.

The chain recombines TRBV9 with TRBJ1-1; D is possibly TRBD1 (6 bases). This CDR3 is 15 amino acids long. V gave up 3 bases and J gave up 6 bases, with 18 bases separating them. The germline CDR1 and CDR2 sequences are SGDLS and YYNGEE. CDR3 protein: CASSGYRERGAEAFF. In nucleotides, the CDR3 is TGTGCCAGCAGCGGGTACAGGGAGCGCGGGGCTGAAGCTTTCTTT.

The chain joins TRBV27 to TRBJ2-7, with D unresolved. V was shortened by 5 bases and J by 3 bases, with 14 bases between the two germline ends. Germline loops: CDR1 MNHEY, CDR2 SMNVEV (reference sequence). The CDR3 is 14 residues long. The CDR3 region has the DNA TGTGCCAGCAGTCTACGCGACCTTGACTACGAGCAGTACTTC. The encoded protein is CASSLRDLDYEQYF.